One and the same sample provided the 13 T cell receptor beta chains below, sequenced in a study of blood T cell repertoires in COVID-19. Clones were read by immunoSEQ multiplex PCR, and TCRdb kept only the in-frame ones, dropping some. The profile shows around 190,000 clones, 88% of them singletons. Sequencing was performed on peripheral blood. These receptors were collected from a human donor in a cohort sampled during active COVID-19.

Notes on this clone: Other DNA sequences of this sample code for an identical CDR3. The chain employs TRBV7-9 and TRBJ1-1; D perhaps matches TRBD1 (5 bases). The CDR3 spans 14 residues. Trimming took 1 base from V and 2 from J, leaving 8 bases between them. Germline V lookup: CDR1 SEHNR, CDR2 FQNEAQ (reference sequence). The CDR3 DNA is TGTGCCAGCAGCTTAGACCAGGGAAACACTGAAGCTTTCTTT. Protein sequence: CASSLDQGNTEAFF.

V and J are TRBV6-2 or TRBV6-3 and TRBJ2-7, with D hard to call. The CDR3 loop spans 14 amino acids. Germline CDR1 and CDR2: MNHEY and SVGEGT. The V end lost 2 bases, the J end lost 2 bases, and 10 bases lay between the germline ends. The chain's CDR3 is CASSYDEDPYEQYF. CDR3 nucleotides: TGTGCCAGCAGTTACGACGAGGATCCCTACGAGCAGTACTTC.

This rearrangement joins TRBV2 to TRBJ1-2; D is ambiguous. Per germline, CDR1 SNHLY and CDR2 FYNNEI. V was pared by 1 base and J by 8 bases, with 11 bases between. The CDR3 runs to 13 residues. CDR3 sequence reads: CASSEDSSWGYTF. Written as DNA, the CDR3 is TGTGCCAGCAGTGAAGACAGCTCGTGGGGCTACACCTTC. Full variable domain (missing parts from reference TRBV2 and TRBJ1-2): EPEVTQTPSHQVTQMGQEVILRCVPISNHLYFYWYRQILGQKVEFLVSFYNNEISEKSEIFDDQFSVERPDGSNFTLKIRSTKLEDSAMYFCASSEDSSWGYTFGSGTRLTVV.

The chain has TRBV28 and TRBJ2-1, with D possibly being TRBD2 (5 bases). CDR1 MDHEN and CDR2 SYDVKM come from the germline V gene. V gave up 6 bases and J gave up 0 bases, with 18 bases separating them. This CDR3 contains 17 residues. The CDR3 nucleotides are TGTGCCAGCAGACTGGCCCTCGGGGAAAGCTCCTACAATGAGCAGTTCTTC. Translated: CASRLALGESSYNEQFF.

The chain links TRBV7-2 to TRBJ1-4, with 7 bases lining up with TRBD1. The CDR3 has 14 amino acids. The germline gives CDR1 SGHTA, CDR2 FQGNSA. V trimming: 2 bases; J trimming: 7 bases; junction bases outside the gene matches: 4. The CDR3 DNA is TGTGCCAGCAGCTTATCGGGACAGCCTGAAAAACTGTTTTTT. Translated: CASSLSGQPEKLFF.

The V and J genes are TRBV4-2 and TRBJ2-7; TRBD1 agrees at 8 bases. V lost 4 bases and J lost 5; bases outside the gene matches: 4. Germline CDR1 LGHNA, CDR2 YNFKEQ. The CDR3 is 13 amino acids. The CDR3 loop is CASSPDRDDEQYF. In DNA, the CDR3 is TGTGCCAGCAGCCCGGACAGGGACGACGAGCAGTACTTC.

V and J are TRBV9 and TRBJ2-7, with 10 bases matching TRBD1. The CDR3 runs to 14 residues. Trimming took 2 bases from V and 6 from J; bases not matched to a gene: 5. Germline V gene data show CDR1 as SGDLS and CDR2 as YYNGEE. The CDR3 sequence: CASSVRQGASEQYF. The DNA for the CDR3 is TGTGCCAGCAGCGTTCGACAGGGGGCCTCCGAGCAGTACTTC.

The gene calls are TRBV11-2 and TRBJ1-6; D is uncertain. Trimming shortened V by 1 base and J by 0 bases, and 13 bases separated the two germline ends. Germline lookup yields CDR1 SGHAT and CDR2 FQNNGV. The CDR3 extends over 18 amino acids. The CDR3 spells CASSLGARSNSYNSPLHF. CDR3 nucleotide sequence: TGTGCCAGCAGCTTAGGGGCTCGATCTAACTCCTATAATTCACCCCTCCACTTT.

The J gene is TRBJ1-2, the V gene TRBV7-2; 10 nucleotides line up with TRBD1. The V gene end was trimmed by 1 base and the J gene end by 7 bases; junction bases not matched to a gene: 3. Germline values: CDR1 SGHTA, CDR2 FQGNSA. The CDR3 is made up of 14 amino acids. The DNA for the CDR3 is TGTGCCAGCAGCTTAGTGGGACAGGGGAGTGGCTACACCTTC. It translates to CASSLVGQGSGYTF.

This rearrangement joins TRBV29-1 to TRBJ2-7, with 12 bases aligning to TRBD1. CDR3 length equals 12 residues. The V segment lost 7 bases and the J segment 6 bases; nucleotides outside the gene matches: 4. Per germline, CDR1 SQVTM and CDR2 ANQGSEA. CDR3 nucleotides: TGCAGCGCCGGGACAGGGGGCGGCGAGCAGTACTTC. This encodes CSAGTGGGEQYF.

V usage is TRBV28 and J usage is TRBJ1-4; the D gene is possibly TRBD1 (6 bases). Germline values: CDR1 MDHEN, CDR2 SYDVKM. V was cut by 4 bases and J by 7 bases, with 16 bases left in between. The CDR3 extends over 15 amino acids. This CDR3 is CASSSEGVGGEKLFF. The CDR3 DNA reads TGTGCCAGCAGTTCCGAGGGGGTTGGCGGTGAAAAACTGTTTTTT.

This chain connects TRBV30 to TRBJ2-6; TRBD1 matches 8 bases. The ends lost 3 bases at V and 4 bases at J; junction bases unmatched: 17. Germline CDR1 is GTSNPN and CDR2 is SVGIG (reference sequence). CDR3 length: 19 residues. Here the CDR3 reads CAWRVVWAGGQSGANVLTF. The DNA for the CDR3 is TGTGCCTGGAGGGTTGTGTGGGCAGGGGGCCAATCGGGGGCCAACGTCCTGACTTTC.

J is TRBJ2-7 and V is TRBV30; 8 positions match TRBD1. Germline V gives CDR1 GTSNPN, CDR2 SVGIG (reference sequence). With V trimmed by 3 bases and J by 2 bases, 9 bases remained unmatched. This CDR3 has 15 residues. CDR3 coding DNA: TGTGCCTGGAGCATGGGGAGGACAGGGACCTACGAGCAGTACTTC. The encoded protein is CAWSMGRTGTYEQYF.